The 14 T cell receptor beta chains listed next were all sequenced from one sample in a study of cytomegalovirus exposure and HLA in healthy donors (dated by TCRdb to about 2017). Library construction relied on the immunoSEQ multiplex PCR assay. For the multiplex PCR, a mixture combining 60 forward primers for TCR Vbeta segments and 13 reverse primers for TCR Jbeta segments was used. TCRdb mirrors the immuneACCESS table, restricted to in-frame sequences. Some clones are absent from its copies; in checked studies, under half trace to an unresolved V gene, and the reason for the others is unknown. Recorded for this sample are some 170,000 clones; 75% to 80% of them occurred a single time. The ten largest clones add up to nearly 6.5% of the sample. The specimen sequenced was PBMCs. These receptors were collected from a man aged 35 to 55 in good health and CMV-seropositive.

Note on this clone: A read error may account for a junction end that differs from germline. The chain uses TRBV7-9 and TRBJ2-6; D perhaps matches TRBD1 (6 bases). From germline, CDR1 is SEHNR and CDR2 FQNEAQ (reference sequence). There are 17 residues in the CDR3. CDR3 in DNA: TGTGCCAGCAGCATAGCCAGGGGTGCGTCTGGGGCCAACGTCCTGACTTTC. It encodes CASSIARGASGANVLTF.

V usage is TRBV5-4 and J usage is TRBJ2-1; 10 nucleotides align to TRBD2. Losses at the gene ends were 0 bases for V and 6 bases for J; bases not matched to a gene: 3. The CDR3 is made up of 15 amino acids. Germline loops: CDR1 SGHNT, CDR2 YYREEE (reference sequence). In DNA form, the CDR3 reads TGTGCCAGCAGCTTGGACTGGACTAGCGGCAATGAGCAGTTCTTC. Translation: CASSLDWTSGNEQFF.

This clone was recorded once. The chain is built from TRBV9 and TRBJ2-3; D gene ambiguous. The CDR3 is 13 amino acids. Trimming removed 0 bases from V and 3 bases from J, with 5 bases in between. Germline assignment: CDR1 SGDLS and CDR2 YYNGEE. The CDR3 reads CASSVERTDTQYF. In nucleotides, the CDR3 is TGTGCCAGCAGCGTAGAGAGGACAGATACGCAGTATTTT.

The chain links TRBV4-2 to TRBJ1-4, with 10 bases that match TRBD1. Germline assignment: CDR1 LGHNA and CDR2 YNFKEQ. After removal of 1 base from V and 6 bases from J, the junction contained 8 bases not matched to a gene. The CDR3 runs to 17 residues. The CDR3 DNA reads TGTGCCAGCAGCCAAGTCTCCGCAGACAGGGGGCATGAAAAACTGTTTTTT. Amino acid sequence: CASSQVSADRGHEKLFF.

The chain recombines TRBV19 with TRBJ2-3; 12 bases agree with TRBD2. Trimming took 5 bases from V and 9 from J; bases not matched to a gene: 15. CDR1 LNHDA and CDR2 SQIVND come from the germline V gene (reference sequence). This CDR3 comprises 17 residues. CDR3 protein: CASSPQGLAGSQETQYF. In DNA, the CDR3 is TGTGCCAGTAGTCCGCAGGGACTAGCGGGTTCGCAAGAGACGCAGTATTTT.

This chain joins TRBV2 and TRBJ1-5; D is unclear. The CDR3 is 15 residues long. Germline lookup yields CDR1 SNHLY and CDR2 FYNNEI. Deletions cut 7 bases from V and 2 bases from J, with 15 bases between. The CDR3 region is CASKAGGGGNQPQHF. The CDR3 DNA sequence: TGTGCCAGCAAGGCAGGAGGAGGTGGCAATCAGCCCCAGCATTTT.

This chain's CDR3 is CASREGNQPQHF. DNA of the CDR3: TGTGCCAGCAGGGAGGGCAATCAGCCCCAGCATTTT. The genes are TRBV6-5 and TRBJ1-5; D remains ambiguous. Trimming removed 6 bases at V and 2 bases at J, with 5 bases between. Germline CDR1 is MNHEY and CDR2 is SVGAGI. The CDR3 has 12 residues.

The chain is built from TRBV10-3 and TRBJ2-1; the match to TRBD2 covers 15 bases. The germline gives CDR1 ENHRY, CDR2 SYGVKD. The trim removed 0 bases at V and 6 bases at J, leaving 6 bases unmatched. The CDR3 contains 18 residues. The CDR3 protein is CAISESDRGLAGGNEQFF. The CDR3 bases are TGTGCCATCAGTGAGTCAGACAGGGGACTAGCGGGGGGCAATGAGCAGTTCTTC.

Here the CDR3 reads CASSPREETQYF. The CDR3 DNA is TGTGCCAGCAGCCCTAGGGAGGAGACCCAGTACTTC. The chain links TRBV5-4 to TRBJ2-5; perhaps TRBD2 as D (5 bases). This CDR3 has 12 amino acids. The V and J ends lost 4 bases and 5 bases respectively, with 9 bases between them. Per germline, CDR1 SGHNT and CDR2 YYREEE (reference sequence). Full variable domain (rest looked up from reference TRBV5-4 and TRBJ2-5): ETGVTQSPTHLIKTRGQQVTLRCSSQSGHNTVSWYQQALGQGPQFIFQYYREEENGRGNFPPRFSGLQFPNYSSELNVNALELDDSALYLCASSPREETQYFGPGTRLLVL.

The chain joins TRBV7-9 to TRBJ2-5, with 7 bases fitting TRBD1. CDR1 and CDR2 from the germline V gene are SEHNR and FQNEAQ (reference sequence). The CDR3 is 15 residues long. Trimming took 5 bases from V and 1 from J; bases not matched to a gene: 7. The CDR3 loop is CASSPKRTGQETQYF. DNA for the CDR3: TGTGCCAGCAGCCCTAAAAGGACAGGCCAAGAGACCCAGTACTTC.

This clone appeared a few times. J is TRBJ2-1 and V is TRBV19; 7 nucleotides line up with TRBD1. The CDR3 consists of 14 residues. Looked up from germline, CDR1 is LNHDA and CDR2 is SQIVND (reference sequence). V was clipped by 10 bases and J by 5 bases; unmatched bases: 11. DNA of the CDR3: TGTGCCACTTCTCCCGGGACAGAAAACAATGAGCAGTTCTTC. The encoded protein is CATSPGTENNEQFF.

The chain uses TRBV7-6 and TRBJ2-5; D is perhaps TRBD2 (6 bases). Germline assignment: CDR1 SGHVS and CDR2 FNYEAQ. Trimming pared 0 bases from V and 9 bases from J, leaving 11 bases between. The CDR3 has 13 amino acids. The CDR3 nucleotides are TGTGCCAGCAGCTTAGCCAAAACGGGGGCCCAGTACTTC. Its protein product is CASSLAKTGAQYF.

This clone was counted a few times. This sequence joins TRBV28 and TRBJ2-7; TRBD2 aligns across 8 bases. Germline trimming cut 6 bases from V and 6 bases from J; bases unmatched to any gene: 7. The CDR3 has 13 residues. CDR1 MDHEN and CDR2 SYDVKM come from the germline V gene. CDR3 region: CASRSGSRGEQYF. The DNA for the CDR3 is TGTGCCAGCAGGAGCGGGAGCCGGGGCGAGCAGTACTTC. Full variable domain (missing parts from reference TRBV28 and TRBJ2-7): DVKVTQSSRYLVKRTGEKVFLECVQDMDHENMFWYRQDPGLGLRLIYFSYDVKMKEKGDIPEGYSVSREKKERFSLILESASTNQTSMYLCASRSGSRGEQYFGPGTRLTVT.

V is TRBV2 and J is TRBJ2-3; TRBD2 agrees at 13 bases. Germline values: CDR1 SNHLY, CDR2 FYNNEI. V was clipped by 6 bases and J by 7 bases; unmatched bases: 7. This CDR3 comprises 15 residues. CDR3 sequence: CASSTGTSGAYTQYF. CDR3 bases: TGTGCCAGCAGCACCGGGACTAGCGGGGCATATACGCAGTATTTT.